This note documents a single T cell receptor (beta chain) sequence. These data belong to a study of T cells after somatic rescue of genetic block. Data came from immunoSEQ multiplex PCR; TCRdb stores just in-frame clones and leaves some out. Altogether 10,000 or so clones are present, over 55% being singletons, with the ten largest covering about an eighth. This clonotype originated in a boy between 10 and 17 years old. The specimen sequenced was peripheral blood mononuclear cells (PBMCs).

The CDR3 sequence is CASSAEGPYNEQFF. CDR3 sequence (DNA): TGTGCCAGCAGCGCCGAAGGGCCCTACAATGAGCAGTTCTTC. The chain recombines TRBV7-9 with TRBJ2-1; D not resolved. V lost 5 bases and J lost 2, with 10 bases in between. In germline, CDR1 is SEHNR, CDR2 FQNEAQ (reference sequence). The CDR3 spans 14 residues.